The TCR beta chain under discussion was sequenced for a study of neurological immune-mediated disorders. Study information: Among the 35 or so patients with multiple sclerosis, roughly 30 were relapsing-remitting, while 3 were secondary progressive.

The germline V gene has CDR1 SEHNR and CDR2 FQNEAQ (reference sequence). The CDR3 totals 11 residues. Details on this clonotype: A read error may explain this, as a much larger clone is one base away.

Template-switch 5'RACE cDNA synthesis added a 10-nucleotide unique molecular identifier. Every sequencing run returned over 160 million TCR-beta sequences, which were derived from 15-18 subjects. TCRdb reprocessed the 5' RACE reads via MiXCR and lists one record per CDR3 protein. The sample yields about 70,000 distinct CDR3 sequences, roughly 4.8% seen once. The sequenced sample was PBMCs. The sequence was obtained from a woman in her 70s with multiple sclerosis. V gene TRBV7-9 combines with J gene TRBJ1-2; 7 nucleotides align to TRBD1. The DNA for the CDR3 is TGTGACAGCAGCACAGGGGCTGGCTACACCTTC. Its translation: CDSSTGAGYTF.